The 17 T cell receptor beta chains in this list originate from one sample, sequenced in a study of early T cells in non-severe SARS-CoV-2 infection. MiXCR, applied by TCRdb to the 5' RACE reads, yields one record per CDR3 protein. The sample yields approximately 35,000 distinct CDR3 sequences, around 7% seen once. The material sequenced was whole blood, taken at baseline. The receptors were gathered from an adult who was a healthcare worker with PCR-confirmed SARS-CoV-2 infection or an uninfected control (not recorded which).

This clonotype was observed at least ten times. The chain recombines TRBV24-1 with TRBJ2-4; 8 positions agree with TRBD2. Germline trimming cut 4 bases from V and 2 bases from J; bases unmatched to any gene: 6. The CDR3 is 16 amino acids. The germline V gene has CDR1 KGHDR and CDR2 SFDVKD. The CDR3 loop is CATSEAGGGTKNIQYF. In nucleotides, the CDR3 is TGTGCCACCAGTGAGGCGGGGGGCGGTACCAAAAACATTCAGTACTTC.

The chain employs TRBV5-8 and TRBJ2-1; possible D gene TRBD1, 5 bases. Trimming removed 4 bases at V and 8 bases at J, with 13 bases between. Germline V gene sequence: CDR1 SGHTS, CDR2 YDEGEE. CDR3 length equals 13 residues. CDR3 in amino acids: CASSPTDTDEQFF. Here the CDR3 DNA reads TGTGCCAGCAGCCCGACAGACACGGATGAGCAGTTCTTC.

The chain links TRBV11-3 to TRBJ2-3, with 14 bases matching TRBD2. With V trimmed by 5 bases and J by 4 bases, 2 bases remained unmatched. The CDR3 consists of 15 residues. Germline V lookup: CDR1 SGHNT, CDR2 YENEEA. CDR3 sequence reads: CASSTGLAGADTQYF. Written as DNA, the CDR3 is TGTGCCAGCAGCACGGGACTAGCGGGGGCAGATACGCAGTATTTT.

This clonotype was detected many times. The chain employs TRBV6-5 and TRBJ2-3; D remains ambiguous. In germline, CDR1 is MNHEY, CDR2 SVGAGI. The length of the CDR3 is 15 residues. The V end lost 0 bases, the J end lost 5 bases, and 12 bases lay between the germline ends. In nucleotides, the CDR3 is TGTGCCAGCAGTTACTCAGGGCTACCACAAGATACGCAGTATTTT. It translates to CASSYSGLPQDTQYF.

This clonotype was seen only a few times. V is TRBV20-1 and J is TRBJ1-6, with 7 nucleotides matching TRBD1. The V gene end was trimmed by 7 bases and the J gene end by 16 bases; junction bases not matched to a gene: 13. This CDR3 comprises 12 residues. CDR1 is DFQATT, CDR2 SNEGSKA, per germline (reference sequence). The CDR3 reads CSGAETGSPLHF. The CDR3 coding sequence is TGCAGTGGGGCCGAGACAGGGAGTCCTCTCCACTTT.

The V call is TRBV21-1, the J call TRBJ2-5; the D call of TRBD2 is as the table states it, not checked on the DNA. TRBV21-1 is listed as a pseudogene. The CDR3 covers 22 residues. CDR3 sequence (DNA): TGTGCCAGCAGCAAAGCGAGTCCTAAAAAAGGAAGGTTCTGGCGGATCCAAGAGACCCAGTACTTC. This gives the protein CASSKASPKKGRFWRIQETQYF.

The gene calls are TRBV7-2 and TRBJ2-1, with 13 bases aligning to TRBD2. The length of the CDR3 is 19 residues. Trimming at V came to 5 bases and at J to 7 bases, leaving 17 bases not matched to a gene. Germline CDR1 SGHTA, CDR2 FQGNSA. The CDR3 here is CASSPRTSGSFLGGNEQFF. CDR3 DNA sequence: TGTGCCAGCAGCCCACGGACTAGCGGGAGTTTTTTAGGCGGGAATGAGCAGTTCTTC.

This clonotype was counted at least ten times. The genes are TRBV7-8 and TRBJ2-7, with a possible D match to TRBD2 (6 bases). The CDR3 consists of 14 residues. The V gene lost 2 bases and the J gene lost 3 bases, with 11 bases spanning the gap. From germline, CDR1 is SGHVS and CDR2 FQNEAQ. CDR3 sequence: CASSLNRESYEQYF. CDR3 in DNA: TGTGCCAGCAGCTTAAACCGGGAGAGCTACGAGCAGTACTTC.

The J gene is TRBJ2-4, the V gene TRBV20-1; D gene unclear. V was trimmed by 6 bases and J by 0 bases, leaving 15 bases between them. Germline values: CDR1 DFQATT, CDR2 SNEGSKA (reference sequence). The CDR3 extends over 15 amino acids. CDR3 bases: TGCAGTGCCGTCGACGAAATGCTAGCCAAAAACATTCAGTACTTC. It is translated as CSAVDEMLAKNIQYF.

This clonotype was seen repeatedly, ten times or more. The rearrangement joins TRBV3-1 to TRBJ1-1; tentatively, D is TRBD1 (6 bases). The germline gives CDR1 LGHDT, CDR2 YNNKEL (reference sequence). The V end was cut by 0 bases, the J end by 3 bases, with 20 bases between. The CDR3 covers 18 residues. CDR3 in amino acids: CASSQEEHTGFEDTEAFF. In DNA, the CDR3 is TGTGCCAGCAGCCAAGAGGAACATACAGGGTTTGAGGACACTGAAGCTTTCTTT.

DNA of the CDR3: TGCAGTGCTAGAGTAACACAGAACACCGGGGAGCTGTTTTTT. Its protein product is CSARVTQNTGELFF. This chain connects TRBV20-1 to TRBJ2-2; no reliable D call. Germline V lookup: CDR1 DFQATT, CDR2 SNEGSKA (reference sequence). With 1 base removed from V and 1 base from J, the gap between germline ends came to 7 bases. The CDR3 totals 14 residues.

Ten or more counts support this clonotype. The genes are TRBV28 and TRBJ1-2; D call uncertain. The ends were cut back, 5 bases at V and 2 bases at J, with 9 bases in the middle. Per germline, CDR1 MDHEN and CDR2 SYDVKM. The CDR3 has 13 residues. CDR3 sequence: CASSIPANYGYTF. The CDR3, as DNA: TGTGCCAGCAGTATCCCCGCGAACTATGGCTACACCTTC.

Many counts were recorded for this clonotype. The chain links TRBV5-4 to TRBJ1-4, with TRBD1 matching 9 bases. The junction had 12 bases not matched to a gene; V was cut back by 2 bases and J by 7 bases. The germline gives CDR1 SGHNT, CDR2 YYREEE (reference sequence). The CDR3 contains 17 residues. The CDR3 protein is CASSFPQGAPGGEKLFF. Here the CDR3 DNA reads TGTGCCAGCAGCTTTCCACAGGGGGCGCCGGGAGGTGAAAAACTGTTTTTT.

This clonotype was recorded at least ten times. This chain uses TRBV29-1 with TRBJ2-5; possibly TRBD1 or TRBD2 for D (5 bases each). The germline V and J ends were trimmed by 5 bases and 4 bases, with 17 bases remaining between them. CDR1 is SQVTM and CDR2 is ANQGSEA in the germline V gene. This CDR3 comprises 14 residues. The CDR3 region has the DNA TGCAGCGTTACGGGACCGGTCGGGCGAGAGACCCAGTACTTC. Protein product: CSVTGPVGRETQYF.

This clonotype was seen repeatedly, ten times or more. The chain combines TRBV20-1 with TRBJ2-7, with 9 bases identical to TRBD2. Germline lookup yields CDR1 DFQATT and CDR2 SNEGSKA (reference sequence). The CDR3 covers 16 residues. V was clipped by 0 bases and J by 0 bases; unmatched bases: 6. The CDR3 sequence is CSARDTFSGSSYEQYF. CDR3 sequence (DNA): TGCAGTGCTAGAGACACTTTTAGCGGGAGCTCCTACGAGCAGTACTTC.

In this sample, this clonotype turned up many times. V and J are TRBV5-1 and TRBJ2-7; D gene ambiguous. This CDR3 is built from 14 residues. With 0 bases removed from V and 2 bases from J, the gap between germline ends came to 9 bases. Germline CDR1 SGHRS, CDR2 YFSETQ. The DNA of the CDR3 is TGCGCCAGCAGCTTGGAAGCTAGTCCCTACGAGCAGTACTTC. Its protein product is CASSLEASPYEQYF.

This clonotype qualifies as medium-sized. This rearrangement joins TRBV6-5 to TRBJ1-3; perhaps TRBD1 as D (5 bases). The CDR3 runs 17 residues. CDR1 is MNHEY and CDR2 is SVGAGI in the germline V gene. Trimming stripped 7 bases from V and 2 bases from J, with 21 bases between. The CDR3 coding sequence is TGTGCCAGCATCCCAAACCACCCGGGACGGACTGGAAACACCATATATTTT. This translates into CASIPNHPGRTGNTIYF.